Listed below are T cell receptor beta chains from one sample, sequenced in a study of cytomegalovirus exposure and HLA in healthy donors. The assay was immunoSEQ multiplex PCR, and TCRdb's table has in-frame clones only and misses some. The sample lists about 100,000 clones; 75% to 85% were seen once. The sample consisted of PBMCs. Receptors were obtained from a woman between 40 and 50 years old in good health and CMV-seronegative. CDR3s include the opening cysteine and the closing phenylalanine or tryptophan. The order of the fields is J gene, D gene, V gene, clone size, CDR3 DNA, CDR3 protein. The D gene is left open where the match is weak. Only some rows state a clone size, as once, few, many or a class for expanded clones.

TRBJ2-1	TRBD1	TRBV9	.	TGTGCCAGCAGCGAGGGACAGGGGGCTTACAATGAGCAGTTCTTC	CASSEGQGAYNEQFF
TRBJ2-3	.	TRBV5-1	.	TGCGCCAGCAGCTTGGCCAGGGATCGCACAGATACGCAGTATTTT	CASSLARDRTDTQYF
TRBJ2-1	TRBD1	TRBV2	.	TGTGCCAGCATCATTGACAGGGTTGGCTATGAGCAGTTCTTC	CASIIDRVGYEQFF
TRBJ2-3	TRBD2	TRBV9	.	TGTGCCAGCAGCCCCTGGACTAGCGGGGGGGGCACAGATACGCAGTATTTT	CASSPWTSGGGTDTQYF
TRBJ2-7	.	TRBV6-5	.	TGTGCCAGCACCGGGCGCAGGGGTTTTTACGAGCAGTACTTC	CASTGRRGFYEQYF
TRBJ2-7	.	TRBV27	.	TGTGCCAGCAGTTTAGGGGGCGGAACCTACGAGCAGTACTTC	CASSLGGGTYEQYF
TRBJ2-7	.	TRBV6-1	.	TGTGCCAGCAGTGCCTTAGAGACAGCCTCCTACGAGCAGTACTTC	CASSALETASYEQYF
TRBJ2-7	.	TRBV7-2	.	TGTGCCAGCAGCACGAGCTCCTACGAGCAGTACTTC	CASSTSSYEQYF
TRBJ1-3	TRBD1	TRBV4-1	.	TGCGCCAGCAGCCAAGGACAGGGGCACTCTGGAAACACCATATATTTT	CASSQGQGHSGNTIYF
TRBJ2-1	.	TRBV20-1	.	TGCAGTGCTAGCGGGGTTGAGCAGTTCTTC	CSASGVEQFF
TRBJ1-2	.	TRBV6-4	.	TGTGCCAGCAGTGACGGCAGGAGGACTGGCTACACCTTC	CASSDGRRTGYTF
TRBJ2-7	.	TRBV7-8	.	TGTGCCAGCAGCTTAGACAGGGAAGGAGAGCAGTACTTC	CASSLDREGEQYF
TRBJ2-7	TRBD2	TRBV4-2	.	TGTGCCAGCAGCTTTCAGCGGGAGGCCTACGAGCAGTACTTC	CASSFQREAYEQYF
TRBJ2-5	TRBD2	TRBV7-2	.	TGTGCCAGCACCAGACTAGCGGGACCACAAGAGACCCAGTACTTC	CASTRLAGPQETQYF
TRBJ1-2	TRBD1	TRBV6-6	.	TGTGCCAGCAGCCCCCGGGGACAGGTGCGGGCGGGTGGCTACACCTTC	CASSPRGQVRAGGYTF
TRBJ1-1	.	TRBV19	.	TGTGCCAGTAGTCTCGGTTTGAACACTGAAGCTTTCTTT	CASSLGLNTEAFF
TRBJ1-1	.	TRBV19	.	TGTGCCAGCCGTAGTGAGATTGAAGCTTTCTTT	CASRSEIEAFF
TRBJ2-7	TRBD2	TRBV5-6	.	TGTGCCAGCAGCTTGGAGGGAGGGTGGGAGTACGAGCAGTACTTC	CASSLEGGWEYEQYF
TRBJ2-7	.	TRBV23-1	.	TGCGCCAGCAGTCAATCGAGGCAGGGGAGCCACGAGCAGTACTTC	CASSQSRQGSHEQYF
TRBJ1-3	.	TRBV6-5	.	TGTGCCAGCAGTAACCCTAGGCCCTCTGGAAACACCATATATTTT	CASSNPRPSGNTIYF
TRBJ2-1	TRBD2	TRBV25-1	.	TGTGCCAGCAGTACCTCTACCAGACTAGCGGGGGGGTGGGAGCAGTTCTTC	CASSTSTRLAGGWEQFF
TRBJ1-2	.	TRBV2	once	TGTGCCAGCACCAGCCGGGGTCAAGCACTCTCTAACTATGGCTACACCTTC	CASTSRGQALSNYGYTF
TRBJ1-2	.	TRBV6-5	.	TGTGCCAGCAGTTACTCTGGGGGGGACTATGGCTACACCTTC	CASSYSGGDYGYTF
TRBJ1-5	TRBD1	TRBV2	.	TGTGCCAGCAGTCTGGGACAGGCGCTACAGCCCCAGCATTTT	CASSLGQALQPQHF
TRBJ1-2	.	TRBV30	.	TGTGCCTGGCAACACAGTCGACACTATGGCTACACCTTC	CAWQHSRHYGYTF
TRBJ2-1	.	TRBV9	.	TGTGCCAGCAGCTTAGGAAGGGGCCCCTACAATGAGCAGTTCTTC	CASSLGRGPYNEQFF
TRBJ1-5	TRBD1	TRBV7-6	.	TGTGCCAGCAGCTTAGCGCTCCGGGGACAGGGGGAAGTTCAGCCCCAGCATTTT	CASSLALRGQGEVQPQHF
TRBJ1-5	.	TRBV28	once	TGTGCCAGCAGCCAGGTGTCCATCCCCTATCAGCCCCAGCATTTT	CASSQVSIPYQPQHF
TRBJ2-1	TRBD2	TRBV7-2	.	TGTGCCAGCAGCTTCCTCATTAGCGGGGAGCAGTTCTTC	CASSFLISGEQFF
TRBJ1-2	.	TRBV19	.	TGTGCCAGTAGTTCAGGGACCGGGGGCTATGGCTACACCTTC	CASSSGTGGYGYTF
TRBJ1-1	.	TRBV30	.	TGTGCCTGGAGTGAGCCGAACACTGAAGCTTTCTTT	CAWSEPNTEAFF
TRBJ1-2	.	TRBV5-1	.	TGCGCCAGCAGCCAGGACACGTATGGCTACACCTTC	CASSQDTYGYTF
TRBJ2-5	.	TRBV5-6	once	TGTGCCAGCAGCCTTGGAGGGACCCAAGAGACCCAGTACTTC	CASSLGGTQETQYF
TRBJ2-6	.	TRBV9	.	TGTGCCAGCAGCGGAGAAACACGGGGGATTGGGGCCAACGTCCTGACTTTC	CASSGETRGIGANVLTF
TRBJ1-2	.	TRBV7-2	.	TGTGCCAGCAGCTTAGTTTCACGCGGGGGTGGCTACACCTTC	CASSLVSRGGGYTF
TRBJ1-4	.	TRBV7-2	.	TGTGCCAGCAGCTTAGACAGGCCTGGGGAAAAACTGTTTTTT	CASSLDRPGEKLFF
TRBJ2-2	TRBD2	TRBV7-8	.	TGTGCCAGCAGCCCAAGGCTAGCGGGAAACACCGGGGAGCTGTTTTTT	CASSPRLAGNTGELFF
TRBJ1-5	.	TRBV15	.	TGTGCCACCAGCAGAGATTTGGGGGCTCAGCCCCAGCATTTT	CATSRDLGAQPQHF
TRBJ2-7	TRBD2	TRBV9	.	TGTGCCAGCAGCGTAGCTAGCGGGGGGGCCTACGAGCAGTACTTC	CASSVASGGAYEQYF
TRBJ1-1	.	TRBV7-9	.	TGTGCCAGCAGCTTAGGACAGGCGACTGAAGCTTTCTTT	CASSLGQATEAFF
TRBJ2-6	.	TRBV5-6	.	TGTGCCAGCAGCTTACAGGGAGTTGCTGGGGCCAACGTCCTGACTTTC	CASSLQGVAGANVLTF
TRBJ2-7	TRBD1	TRBV9	once	TGTGCCAGCAGCAACCGGGACAGCTCCTACGAGCAGTACTTC	CASSNRDSSYEQYF
TRBJ1-6	.	TRBV14	.	TGTGCCAGCAGCCTTCAGGTTTCACCCCTCCACTTT	CASSLQVSPLHF
TRBJ1-2	.	TRBV27	.	TGTGCCAGCAGAACAGGGCAGTCTGGCTACACCTTC	CASRTGQSGYTF
TRBJ1-5	.	TRBV29-1	.	TGCAGCGTCCGGGGGGGTCTCAATCAGCCCCAGAATTTT	CSVRGGLNQPQNF